The rows below give T cell receptor beta chains drawn from one sample of a study of OX40 agonist ivuxolimab in advanced cancers. The method was immunoSEQ multiplex PCR; TCRdb's version includes in-frame clones alone and lacks a portion of them. The sample gives over 8,000 clones, less than 65% of which show up once; 46% is in the top ten. The sample here was CD4+ or CD8+ T cells sorted from blood, taken in a trial of the OX40 agonist ivuxolimab. The receptors shown here come from an adult with an advanced solid tumor such as melanoma, head and neck, liver or kidney cancer. The CDR3 runs from the conserved cysteine through the conserved F or W. D genes are given only for firm matches. Not all rows give a size; the values are once, few, many and, for expanded clones, a class.

size: .; D: .; V: TRBV19; J: TRBJ2-1; CDR3: CASRRLAISYNEQFF; DNA: TGTGCCAGTAGAAGATTGGCAATCTCCTACAATGAGCAGTTCTTC
size: .; D: .; V: TRBV7-9; J: TRBJ1-3; CDR3: CASSSVRTRYGNTIYF; DNA: TGTGCCAGCAGCTCAGTACGGACTCGCTATGGAAACACCATATATTTT
size: few; D: TRBD1; V: TRBV28; J: TRBJ1-4; CDR3: CASRWPLTQGQGGEKLFF; DNA: TGTGCCAGCAGGTGGCCCTTGACCCAGGGACAGGGAGGCGAAAAACTGTTTTTT
size: .; D: .; V: TRBV5-6; J: TRBJ2-7; CDR3: CASRAGQSYEQYF; DNA: TGTGCCAGCAGAGCGGGACAATCCTACGAGCAGTACTTC
size: .; D: TRBD2; V: TRBV27; J: TRBJ2-3; CDR3: CASSLSGGRAVSQYF; DNA: TGTGCCAGCAGTTTATCTGGCGGGAGGGCCGTCTCGCAGTATTTT
size: few; D: TRBD1; V: TRBV15; J: TRBJ2-5; CDR3: CATSRGETGARETQYF; DNA: TGTGCCACCAGCAGAGGAGAGACAGGGGCGCGGGAGACCCAGTACTTC
size: few; D: TRBD2; V: TRBV19; J: TRBJ2-1; CDR3: CASSYGTRYEQFF; DNA: TGTGCCAGTAGCTACGGGACTAGATATGAGCAGTTCTTC
size: .; D: TRBD2; V: TRBV11-2; J: TRBJ2-2; CDR3: CASSLGTSGRAGSGELFF; DNA: TGTGCCAGCAGCTTAGGAACTAGCGGGAGGGCCGGATCCGGGGAGCTGTTTTTT
size: .; D: .; V: TRBV28; J: TRBJ2-3; CDR3: CASSRWTDTQYF; DNA: TGTGCCAGCAGCCGCTGGACAGATACGCAGTATTTT
size: .; D: .; V: TRBV9; J: TRBJ2-1; CDR3: CASSVDEGDYNEQFF; DNA: TGTGCCAGCAGCGTAGACGAGGGGGACTACAATGAGCAGTTCTTC
size: .; D: TRBD2; V: TRBV28; J: TRBJ2-7; CDR3: CASSLFSGSNGNYEQYF; DNA: TGTGCCAGCAGTTTATTTAGCGGGTCAAACGGGAATTACGAGCAGTACTTC
size: .; D: .; V: TRBV19; J: TRBJ2-1; CDR3: CASSSHNEQFF; DNA: TGTGCCAGTAGCTCCCACAATGAGCAGTTCTTC
size: .; D: .; V: TRBV9; J: TRBJ1-5; CDR3: CASSVDVNQPQHF; DNA: TGTGCCAGCAGCGTAGATGTCAATCAGCCCCAGCATTTT